A single sample gave rise to the 18 T cell receptor beta chains below, sequenced in a study of CD8+CD57+ T cells in acquired aplastic anemia. An expansion of CD8+CD57+ cells by flow cytometry had been shown in patients chosen for sequencing. Using genomic DNA as the template, TCR beta VDJ and CDR3 profiling was carried out. In TCRdb, the reads were re-called with MiXCR into one record per CDR3 protein. The data contain just over 40,000 distinct CDR3 sequences, roughly 63% of them seen just once; the ten biggest clones take up 50% to 65%. The sequenced material came from sorted CD4+, CD8+, or CD8+CD57+ T cells (not recorded which) from PBMCs. The origin of the receptors is a human donor with aplastic anemia.

This clonotype qualifies as medium-sized (0.01 to 0.1%). The rearrangement uses TRBV10-3 and TRBJ1-6, with 9 nucleotides matching TRBD1. There are 14 residues in the CDR3. The germline V gene encodes CDR1 ENHRY and CDR2 SYGVKD. The V and J ends lost 8 bases and 6 bases, in that order; junction bases with no gene match: 5. The CDR3 bases are TGTGCCATCGGACGGGACAGGGCTAATTCACCCCTCCACTTT. The encoded protein is CAIGRDRANSPLHF.

The chain couples TRBV2 to TRBJ1-6, with 8 bases aligning to TRBD1. Trimming cost V 5 bases and J 6 bases; bases outside gene matches: 6. The CDR3 runs to 15 residues. The germline CDR1 and CDR2 sequences are SNHLY and FYNNEI. CDR3: CASSPTGVVNSPLHF. For the CDR3, the DNA is TGTGCCAGCAGTCCGACAGGGGTGGTTAATTCACCCCTCCACTTT.

This clonotype was found a few times. This chain links TRBV6-2 or TRBV6-3 with TRBJ2-6; 12 bases match TRBD2. Germline lookup yields CDR1 MNHEY and CDR2 SVGEGT. There are 20 residues in the CDR3. V shed 2 bases and J 0 bases; nucleotides not matched to a gene: 8. CDR3 in amino acids: CASSYQPPSGGASGANVLTF. The CDR3 DNA reads TGTGCCAGCAGTTACCAACCTCCTAGCGGGGGGGCCTCTGGGGCCAACGTCCTGACTTTC.

Note on this clonotype: At one of its ends the junction is not consistent with the germline gene, which may arise from a read error. This chain uses TRBV15 with TRBJ1-5, with a tentative D call TRBD1 (5 bases). The length of the CDR3 is 14 residues. Germline CDR1 LNHNV, CDR2 YYDKDF (reference sequence). The CDR3, as DNA: TGTGCCGCCAGCAGAGCGGGGCTTGGTCAGCCCCAGCATTTT. Residues: CAASRAGLGQPQHF.

This chain joins TRBV20-1 and TRBJ2-7, with no clear D. The germline V and J ends were trimmed by 0 bases and 3 bases, with 21 bases remaining between them. CDR1 is DFQATT and CDR2 is SNEGSKA in the germline V gene (reference sequence). The CDR3 consists of 17 residues. CDR3 nucleotide sequence: TGCAGTGCTAGAGATCCCCCAACCCTAGGCAGAGGCTACGAGCAGTACTTC. This gives the protein CSARDPPTLGRGYEQYF.

The V gene is TRBV7-2, the J gene TRBJ1-1; D remains ambiguous. V lost 1 base to trimming and J lost 0 bases, with 9 bases between them. The CDR3 is 15 residues long. Germline lookup yields CDR1 SGHTA and CDR2 FQGNSA. This chain's CDR3 is CASSLVTTLNTEAFF. CDR3 in DNA: TGTGCCAGCAGCTTAGTGACAACTTTGAACACTGAAGCTTTCTTT.

V and J are TRBV2 and TRBJ1-3; a weak D match, TRBD1 (5 bases). Germline V CDR1 and CDR2: SNHLY, FYNNEI. The CDR3 is made up of 15 amino acids. Trimming stripped 1 base from V and 4 bases from J, with 11 bases between. The chain's CDR3 is CASSEGATVGNTIYF. For the CDR3, the DNA is TGTGCCAGCAGTGAAGGTGCGACAGTAGGAAACACCATATATTTT.

This chain links TRBV7-2 with TRBJ2-2, with D possibly being TRBD2 (7 bases). The germline V gene has CDR1 SGHTA and CDR2 FQGNSA. This CDR3 contains 14 residues. With 6 bases removed from V and 6 bases from J, the gap between germline ends came to 14 bases. CDR3 nucleotides: TGTGCCAGCAGTCAAGGGGGGGGTGCCGGGGAGCTGTTTTTT. Residues: CASSQGGGAGELFF.

The V call is TRBV2, the J call TRBJ1-2, with TRBD1 matching over 8 bases. Trimming removed 11 bases from V and 7 bases from J; junction bases left unmatched: 15. This CDR3 comprises 14 residues. The germline CDR1 and CDR2 sequences are SNHLY and FYNNEI. Here the CDR3 reads CAASNPGQASGYTF. The CDR3, as DNA: TGTGCCGCCTCCAACCCGGGACAGGCGTCTGGCTACACCTTC.

This clonotype appeared many times. The V gene is TRBV7-9, the J gene TRBJ2-1, with D maybe TRBD2 (7 bases). This CDR3 is 15 amino acids long. Trimming took 1 base from V and 6 from J, leaving 13 bases between them. Germline values: CDR1 SEHNR, CDR2 FQNEAQ (reference sequence). The CDR3 spells CASSLGAGALNEQFF. DNA of the CDR3: TGTGCCAGCAGCTTAGGGGCGGGGGCCCTCAATGAGCAGTTCTTC. Based on the CDR3 plus reference TRBV7-9 and TRBJ2-1, the full variable domain is DTGVSQNPRHKITKRGQNVTFRCDPISEHNRLYWYRQTLGQGPEFLTYFQNEAQLEKSRLLSDRFSAERPKGSFSTLEIQRTEQGDSAMYLCASSLGAGALNEQFFGPGTRLTVL.

This clonotype was recorded a few times. The rearrangement links TRBV7-6 to TRBJ2-1; TRBD2 matches at 9 bases. In germline, CDR1 is SGHVS, CDR2 FNYEAQ. After removal of 0 bases from V and 10 bases from J, the junction contained 16 bases not matched to a gene. The CDR3 contains 18 residues. The CDR3 sequence: CASSLAPSGVSSLSEQFF. The CDR3 DNA sequence: TGTGCCAGCAGCTTAGCGCCTAGCGGGGTCAGCTCCCTCTCAGAGCAGTTCTTC.

The rearrangement links TRBV6-1 to TRBJ2-7; 9 bases agree with TRBD1. The J segment lost 2 bases and the V segment lost 4 bases, leaving 9 bases of the junction unmatched. The CDR3 is 16 amino acids. The germline V gene encodes CDR1 MNHNS and CDR2 SASEGT. CDR3 region: CASSALAGQGTYEQYF. The CDR3 bases are TGTGCCAGCAGTGCCCTTGCGGGACAGGGAACCTACGAGCAGTACTTC.

The chain links TRBV12-3 or TRBV12-4 to TRBJ2-2, with 7 bases lining up with TRBD2. The CDR3 consists of 16 residues. V lost 0 bases and J lost 4; bases outside the gene matches: 5. The CDR3 sequence: CASSLASRGFTGELFF. The CDR3 bases are TGTGCCAGCAGTTTAGCCTCGCGGGGGTTCACCGGGGAGCTGTTTTTT.

The chain carries TRBV10-1 and TRBJ2-7; 9 bases align to TRBD1. Germline lookup yields CDR1 WNHNN and CDR2 SYGVQD (reference sequence). V trimming: 6 bases; J trimming: 6 bases; junction bases outside the gene matches: 9. CDR3 length equals 14 residues. CDR3 coding DNA: TGCGCCAGCAGCGATCCGGGACAGGGTTCCGAGCAGTACTTC. The encoded protein is CASSDPGQGSEQYF.

This rearrangement joins TRBV19 to TRBJ1-2, with TRBD1 matching 9 bases. CDR1 LNHDA and CDR2 SQIVND come from the germline V gene (reference sequence). This CDR3 is built from 15 residues. V was pared by 2 bases and J by 4 bases, with 5 bases of the junction left unmatched. The CDR3 DNA sequence: TGTGCCAGTAGTATATTGAGGACAGGGGTCTATGGCTACACCTTC. This gives the protein CASSILRTGVYGYTF.

This sequence joins TRBV7-2 and TRBJ2-7; 7 bases map to TRBD1. The CDR3 consists of 14 residues. The trim removed 2 bases at V and 5 bases at J, leaving 6 bases unmatched. The V gene's germline CDR1 is SGHTA and CDR2 FQGNSA. The CDR3 coding sequence is TGTGCCAGCAGCTTAACGGGACAGTTCGACGAGCAGTACTTC. Protein product: CASSLTGQFDEQYF. Full variable domain (outside the CDR3, taken from reference TRBV7-2 and TRBJ2-7): GAGVSQSPSNKVTEKGKDVELRCDPISGHTALYWYRQSLGQGLEFLIYFQGNSAPDKSGLPSDRFSAERTGGSVSTLTIQRTQQEDSAVYLCASSLTGQFDEQYFGPGTRLTVT.

To note about this clonotype: The junction and the germline gene differ at one end; a read error may be behind it. V gene TRBV2 combines with J gene TRBJ2-7; possible D gene TRBD1, 5 bases. CDR1 and CDR2 from the germline V gene are SNHLY and FYNNEI. This CDR3 contains 13 residues. The CDR3 DNA is TGCGCCAGCAGCCACCACCAGGGCGGAGATCAGTACTTC. The encoded protein is CASSHHQGGDQYF.

The chain has TRBV11-2 and TRBJ1-1; D uncertain. The CDR3 spans 14 residues. Germline loops: CDR1 SGHAT, CDR2 FQNNGV. V shed 3 bases and J shed 0 bases, with 8 bases lying between them. DNA of the CDR3: TGTGCCAGCAGCTTGCGGGGATTGAACACTGAAGCTTTCTTT. It yields the protein CASSLRGLNTEAFF. Drawing the rest from reference TRBV11-2 and TRBJ1-1, the complete variable domain is EAGVAQSPRYKIIEKRQSVAFWCNPISGHATLYWYQQILGQGPKLLIQFQNNGVVDDSQLPKDRFSAERLKGVDSTLKIQPAKLEDSAVYLCASSLRGLNTEAFFGQGTRLTVV.